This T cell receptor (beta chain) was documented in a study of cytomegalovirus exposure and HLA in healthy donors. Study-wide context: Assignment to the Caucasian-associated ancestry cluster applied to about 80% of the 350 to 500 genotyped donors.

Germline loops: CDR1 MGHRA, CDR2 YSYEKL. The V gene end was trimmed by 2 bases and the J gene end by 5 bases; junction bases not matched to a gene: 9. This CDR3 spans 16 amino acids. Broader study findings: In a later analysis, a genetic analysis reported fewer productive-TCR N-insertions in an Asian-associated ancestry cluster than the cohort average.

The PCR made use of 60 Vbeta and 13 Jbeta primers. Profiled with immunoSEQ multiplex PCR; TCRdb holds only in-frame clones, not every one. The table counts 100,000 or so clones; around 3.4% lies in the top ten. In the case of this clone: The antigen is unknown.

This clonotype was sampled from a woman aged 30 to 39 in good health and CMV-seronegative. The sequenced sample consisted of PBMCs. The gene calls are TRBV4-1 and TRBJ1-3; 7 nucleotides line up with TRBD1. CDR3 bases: TGCGCCAGCAGCCAACCCGACAGGGACAGACGAAACACCATATATTTT. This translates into CASSQPDRDRRNTIYF.